This T cell receptor beta chain is drawn from a study of blood T cell repertoires in COVID-19. The overall study: Samples taken during acute and convalescent COVID-19 were collected in the United States, Italy and Spain. Nucleic acid was either cDNA or gDNA, and it came from T cells, B-cell-depleted T cells, or PBMCs.

Germline V gene data show CDR1 as LGHDT and CDR2 as YNNKEL (reference sequence). V shed 0 bases and J 6 bases; nucleotides not matched to a gene: 7. The CDR3 totals 16 residues. Authors' analysis steps: Estimates of nucleated cell counts were drawn from the amplification of reference gene primers. The protocol was immunoSEQ multiplex PCR, while the TCRdb copy is restricted to in-frame clones and leaves out a portion. The V and J calls and clone size come from that table; D and trimming were worked out from the DNA. The profile shows about 160,000 clones, approximately 81% of them singletons. Material for sequencing was peripheral blood. The chain links TRBV3-1 (or the pseudogene TRBV3-2) to TRBJ1-2; TRBD1 agrees at 10 bases. The receptor comes from a human donor with acute or convalescent COVID-19. The donor label of this sample is uncertain. The CDR3 region is CASSQDATGGADGYTF. The CDR3, as DNA: TGTGCCAGCAGCCAAGACGCGACAGGGGGCGCGGATGGCTACACCTTC.